This T cell receptor (beta chain) was sequenced during a study of identical twins. TCRdb recomputed calls from the 5' RACE reads with MiXCR, one row per CDR3 protein. The table includes roughly 770,000 distinct CDR3 sequences, about 20% detected once. In this sample, this clonotype turned up a few times. The antigen is unknown. Overall study results and limits: An excess of low generation probability was shown by twin-shared out-of-frame alpha sequences.

CDR3 length equals 16 residues. V dropped 0 bases and J dropped 5; count of bases not matched to a gene: 8. The V gene's germline CDR1 is SGHDN and CDR2 FVKESK. The sample was also linked to a second study, of T cells expressing NK-cell markers.

The clonotype comes from a woman younger than 35 in good health. Sequenced material: PBMCs. V usage is TRBV14 and J usage is TRBJ2-5, with 8 bases that match TRBD2. DNA of the CDR3: TGTGCCAGCAGCCAAGATCAAAGAGCGGGAGATGAGACCCAGTACTTC. As protein: CASSQDQRAGDETQYF.